This TCR beta chain came from a study of post-analysis software for immune sequencing data. About the research overall: As for disease course, relapsing-remitting, secondary progressive and progressive-relapsing multiple sclerosis were all included. Study conclusions and caveats: Higher frequency in patients than in controls was seen for 5 or 6 TRBV segments, with TRBV5-6, TRBV5-1 and TRBV20-1 among them. By F measure, strong co-clustering occurred among samples prepared in the same batch.

In the case of this clonotype: What it binds is not known.

The V gene end was trimmed by 5 bases and the J gene end by 8 bases; junction bases not matched to a gene: 7. The germline V gene encodes CDR1 SGHTA and CDR2 FQGNSA. The CDR3 runs 13 residues. The TCR beta cDNA libraries contained unique molecular identifiers. cDNA molecules numbering roughly 500,000 came from roughly 1 to 10 million T cells. TCRdb independently ran MiXCR on the PCR reads; one entry per CDR3 protein. Among over 300,000 distinct CDR3 sequences listed, around 33% were seen once. Input material: blood. The sequence came from a girl aged 10 to 17 with multiple sclerosis. The V call is TRBV7-2, the J call TRBJ1-2; TRBD1 aligns across 8 bases. The CDR3 nucleotides are TGTGCCAGCAGCCAGGACAGGGTAGGAGGCTACACCTTC. This encodes CASSQDRVGGYTF.